A single T cell receptor (beta chain) is shown here with its context. Its antigen is currently unknown. TCRdb keeps only in-frame clones here, not all; method: immunoSEQ multiplex PCR. Among approximately 40,000 clones, 80% to 90% were seen once, and the ten largest hold approximately 3.5%. This specimen comes from a study of neoadjuvant nivolumab and ipilimumab in lung cancer. Findings of the study overall: TCR receptors were sequenced in few samples. Only two of four nivolumab-treated tumors gained richness and clonality by surgery. TCR richness and clonality were higher in tumors than adjacent uninvolved lung. Resected-tumor TCR richness correlated positively with pretherapy blood richness.

The material sequenced was peripheral blood, taken before neoadjuvant nivolumab, alone or with ipilimumab. This clonotype was obtained from an adult with non-small cell lung cancer.

CDR3 residues: CASSLWGARTDTQYF. The CDR3 DNA reads TGTGCCAGCAGCTTGTGGGGGGCCCGCACAGATACGCAGTATTTT. The genes are TRBV5-6 and TRBJ2-3; D tentatively fits TRBD1 or TRBD2 (6 bases each). The CDR3 length is 15 residues. V was clipped by 1 base and J by 1 base, with 10 bases between them. Per germline, CDR1 SGHDT and CDR2 YYEEEE.